The clone carrying this T cell receptor beta chain turned up a few times. Antigen specificity is unknown. The sample belongs to a study of T cell repertoires in urothelial bladder cancer. In the study overall: Three lesions each were cT0, cTa, cT1, and cT2 or greater.

General study findings and limits: Urothelial carcinoma specimens: median roughly 5,000 T cells versus over 25,000 in benign. Infiltrating lymphocytes: median around 2% in carcinoma versus approximately 12% in benign specimens. Up to about 15% of carcinoma infiltrating lymphocytes belonged to one T-cell clone.

There are 14 residues in the CDR3. Per germline, CDR1 LNHDA and CDR2 SQIVND (reference sequence). Deletions cut 5 bases from V and 4 bases from J, with 14 bases between. Data came from immunoSEQ multiplex PCR; TCRdb stores just in-frame clones and leaves some out. This table has roughly 11,000 clones, roughly 72% appearing once. The sample comprised tumor-infiltrating cells from bladder cancer. The clonotype was recovered from a human donor with a benign inflammatory bladder lesion. V is TRBV19 and J is TRBJ1-2, with a tentative D call TRBD1 (6 bases). CDR3 DNA sequence: TGTGCCAGTAGTCCGGCGGGGGCGTCCTATGGCTACACCTTC. It codes for CASSPAGASYGYTF.